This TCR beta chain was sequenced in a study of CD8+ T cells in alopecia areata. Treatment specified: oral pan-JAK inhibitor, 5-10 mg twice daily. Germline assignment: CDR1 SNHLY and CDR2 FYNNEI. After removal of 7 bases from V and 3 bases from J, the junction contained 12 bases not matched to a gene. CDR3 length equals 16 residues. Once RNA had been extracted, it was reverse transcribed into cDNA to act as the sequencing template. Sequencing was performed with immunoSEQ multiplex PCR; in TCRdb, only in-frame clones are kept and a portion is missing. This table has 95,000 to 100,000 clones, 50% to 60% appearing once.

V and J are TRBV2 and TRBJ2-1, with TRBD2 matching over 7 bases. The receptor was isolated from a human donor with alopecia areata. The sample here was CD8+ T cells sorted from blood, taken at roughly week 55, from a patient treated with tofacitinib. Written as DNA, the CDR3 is TGTGCCAGCACTGGCAGCTCCGGGACTAACTACAATGAGCAGTTCTTC. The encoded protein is CASTGSSGTNYNEQFF.